This TCR beta chain is drawn from a study of post-analysis software for immune sequencing data. Findings of the study overall: Patients used five TRBV segments, including TRBV5-6, TRBV5-1 and TRBV20-1, more often than controls.

The germline gives CDR1 SGDLS, CDR2 YYNGEE. Deletions cut 0 bases from V and 2 bases from J, with 11 bases between. This CDR3 comprises 16 residues. Of note for this clonotype: The target antigen is unknown.

Libraries were made from TCR beta cDNA, and they carried unique molecular identifiers. From the PCR reads, TCRdb called clonotypes with MiXCR, one entry per CDR3 protein. The sample lists hundreds of thousands of distinct CDR3 sequences, approximately 38% seen once, with about an eighth in the top ten. The TCR sequence derives from a girl aged 5 to 17 with multiple sclerosis. Source material: blood. The chain uses TRBV9 and TRBJ2-2; D not certain. This CDR3 reads CASSVGEFSNTGELFF. Written as DNA, the CDR3 is TGTGCCAGCAGCGTAGGTGAATTTTCCAACACCGGGGAGCTGTTTTTT.